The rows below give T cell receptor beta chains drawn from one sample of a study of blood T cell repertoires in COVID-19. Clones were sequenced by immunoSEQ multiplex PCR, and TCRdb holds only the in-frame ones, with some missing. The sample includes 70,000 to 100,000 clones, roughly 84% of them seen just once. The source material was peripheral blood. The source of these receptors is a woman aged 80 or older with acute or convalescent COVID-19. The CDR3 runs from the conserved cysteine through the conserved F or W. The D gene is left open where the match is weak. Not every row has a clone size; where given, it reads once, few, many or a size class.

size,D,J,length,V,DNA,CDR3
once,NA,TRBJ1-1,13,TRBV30,TGTGCCTGGAGTGTACAGTTAAACACTGAAGCTTTCTTT,CAWSVQLNTEAFF
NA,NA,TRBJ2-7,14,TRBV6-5,TGTGCCAGCATTCCCCTGGGGGGAGCCTACGAGCAGTACTTC,CASIPLGGAYEQYF
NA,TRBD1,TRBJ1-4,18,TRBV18,TGTGCCAGCTCACCATATCGCGGGACAGGGGGCGGAGAAGAAAAACTGTTTTTT,CASSPYRGTGGGEEKLFF
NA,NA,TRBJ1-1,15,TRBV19,TGTGCCAGTAGTATTAGTAGACAGGAGAACACTGAAGCTTTCTTT,CASSISRQENTEAFF
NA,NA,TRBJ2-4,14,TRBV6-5,TGTGCCAGCAGTTACTCCGGGAAGGGGGACATTCAGTACTTC,CASSYSGKGDIQYF
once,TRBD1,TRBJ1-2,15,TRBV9,TGTGCCAGCAGCGCACTCAGGGGGCTGGACTATGGCTACACCTTC,CASSALRGLDYGYTF
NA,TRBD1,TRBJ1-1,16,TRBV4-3,TGCGCCAGCAGCCAAGACGACAGGGAGGTCGGCACTGAAGCTTTCTTT,CASSQDDREVGTEAFF
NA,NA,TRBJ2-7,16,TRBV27,TGTGCCAGCAGTTTATCCTTAGCGGTCACCCCCTACGAGCAGTACTTC,CASSLSLAVTPYEQYF
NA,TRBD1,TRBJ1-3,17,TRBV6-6,TGTGCCAGCAGTCACCGACAGGGGACTGTCTCTGGAAACACCATATATTTT,CASSHRQGTVSGNTIYF
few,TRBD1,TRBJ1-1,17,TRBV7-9,TGTGCCAGCAGACCCGATCCCGGACAGGGGATGAACACTGAAGCTTTCTTT,CASRPDPGQGMNTEAFF
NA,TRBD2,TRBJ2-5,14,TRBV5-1,TGCGCCAGCTATATAGGACTAGCGGGAGGGACCCAGTACTTC,CASYIGLAGGTQYF
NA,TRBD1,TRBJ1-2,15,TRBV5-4,TGTGCCAGCAGCTTTCCCACAGGGGGCGGCTATGGCTACACCTTC,CASSFPTGGGYGYTF
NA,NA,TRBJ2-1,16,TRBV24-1,TGTGCCACCAGTGATTTCGAGGGAAGCTCCTACAATGAGCAGTTCTTC,CATSDFEGSSYNEQFF
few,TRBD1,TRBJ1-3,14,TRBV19,TGTGCCAGTAGTCCCCGCAGGGGGGGAAACACCATATATTTT,CASSPRRGGNTIYF
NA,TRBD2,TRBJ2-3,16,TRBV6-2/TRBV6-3,TGTGCCAGCAGTTACCGGAAGCGGGGGAATACAGATACGCAGTATTTT,CASSYRKRGNTDTQYF
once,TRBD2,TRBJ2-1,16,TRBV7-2,TGTGCCAGCAGCCCGGGACTAGCGGGGGTGTACAATGAGCAGTTCTTC,CASSPGLAGVYNEQFF
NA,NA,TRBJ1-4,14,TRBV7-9,TGTGCCAGCAGCTTAGGACAGTATAATGAAAAACTGTTTTTT,CASSLGQYNEKLFF
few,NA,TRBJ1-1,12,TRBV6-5,TGTGCCAGCAGCCGGGTCAACACTGAAGCTTTCTTT,CASSRVNTEAFF
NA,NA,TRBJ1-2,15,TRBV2,TGTGCCAGCAGTGAAGGGGGCGACAGATACTATGGCTACACCTTC,CASSEGGDRYYGYTF
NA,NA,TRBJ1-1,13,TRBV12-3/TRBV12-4,TGTGCCAGCAGTTTAGGGAGGAACACTGAAGCTTTCTTT,CASSLGRNTEAFF
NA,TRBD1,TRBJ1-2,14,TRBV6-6,TGTGCCAGCACCGGGACAGGAGACTTCTATGGCTACACCTTC,CASTGTGDFYGYTF
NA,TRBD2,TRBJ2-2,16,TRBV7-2,TGTGCCAGCAGCTTAGTGCGGGGGGGCTTCACCGGGGAGCTGTTTTTT,CASSLVRGGFTGELFF
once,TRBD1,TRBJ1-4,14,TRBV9,TGTGCCAGCAACCTCGGGACAGGGAATGAAAAACTGTTTTTT,CASNLGTGNEKLFF